The 10 T cell receptor beta chains below come from one sample, sequenced in a study of breast tumors, draining lymph nodes, adjacent tissues. Samples came from axillary lymph nodes draining the breast cancer. TCRdb fed the multiplex PCR reads into MiXCR, producing one record per CDR3 protein. The table lists 200,000 to 250,000 distinct CDR3 sequences, about 34% of them singletons. Sequenced sample: axillary lymph node tissue. The receptor set was obtained from a female donor with breast cancer. Some clones in this sample may be carry-over from other donors' samples.

This clonotype was recorded many times. The J gene is TRBJ2-1, the V gene TRBV7-3, with TRBD2 matching over 9 bases. CDR1 is SGHTA, CDR2 FQGTGA, per germline. Trimming removed 4 bases from V and 7 bases from J; junction bases left unmatched: 5. The length of the CDR3 is 14 residues. The CDR3 region is CASSSSGTENEQFF. The DNA for the CDR3 is TGTGCCAGCAGCTCTAGCGGGACCGAAAATGAGCAGTTCTTC. Full variable domain (rest looked up from reference TRBV7-3 and TRBJ2-1): GAGVSQTPSNKVTEKGKYVELRCDPISGHTALYWYRQSLGQGPEFLIYFQGTGAADDSGLPNDRFFAVRPEGSVSTLKIQRTERGDSAVYLCASSSSGTENEQFFGPGTRLTVL.

The J gene is TRBJ1-3, the V gene TRBV6-5; weak D call: TRBD1 (6 bases). V shed 5 bases and J shed 0 bases, with 14 bases lying between them. Germline values: CDR1 MNHEY, CDR2 SVGAGI. The CDR3 consists of 16 residues. CDR3 loop: CASSAGEAVSGNTIYF. The CDR3 bases are TGTGCCAGCAGTGCAGGGGAGGCCGTCTCTGGAAACACCATATATTTT.

J is TRBJ2-6 and V is TRBV7-6; D unresolved. This CDR3 is 13 amino acids long. The germline gives CDR1 SGHVS, CDR2 FNYEAQ. V was trimmed by 3 bases and J by 4 bases, leaving 4 bases between them. The CDR3 here is CASSFRGANVLTF. Here the CDR3 DNA reads TGTGCCAGCAGCTTCAGGGGGGCCAACGTCCTGACTTTC. The full variable domain, completed using reference TRBV7-6 and TRBJ2-6, is GAGVSQSPRYKVTKRGQDVALRCDPISGHVSLYWYRQALGQGPEFLTYFNYEAQQDKSGLPNDRFSAERPEGSISTLTIQRTEQRDSAMYRCASSFRGANVLTFGAGSRLTVL.

This clonotype was found many times. This chain links TRBV7-3 with TRBJ2-7; tentatively, D is TRBD2 (5 bases). Germline V CDR1 and CDR2: SGHTA, FQGTGA. The V end lost 5 bases, the J end lost 0 bases, and 8 bases lay between the germline ends. The CDR3 extends over 13 amino acids. The CDR3 spells CASSPSGSYEQYF. CDR3 sequence (DNA): TGTGCCAGCAGCCCCAGCGGCTCCTACGAGCAGTACTTC.

This clonotype was observed many times. This chain links TRBV19 with TRBJ2-7; D possibly matches TRBD1 or TRBD2 (9 bases each). The V gene's germline CDR1 is LNHDA and CDR2 SQIVND (reference sequence). The CDR3 sequence is 18 residues long. V gave up 4 bases and J gave up 9 bases, with 31 bases separating them. The DNA of the CDR3 is TGTGCCAGTAGTAAGGGGACAGGGCAAGCGGGAGGCGGTTATTCGCAGTACTTC. Its protein product is CASSKGTGQAGGGYSQYF.

This clonotype has ten or more counts. This rearrangement joins TRBV7-9 to TRBJ1-2, with D tentatively TRBD1 (5 bases). Trimming cost V 5 bases and J 0 bases, with 22 bases left between them. Germline V gene sequence: CDR1 SEHNR, CDR2 FQNEAQ (reference sequence). The CDR3 has 18 amino acids. CDR3 residues: CASSPTDITDPANYGYTF. The CDR3, as DNA: TGTGCCAGCAGCCCCACGGACATTACGGATCCAGCTAACTATGGCTACACCTTC.

In this sample, this clonotype turned up many times. The J gene is TRBJ2-7, the V gene TRBV2; TRBD1 or TRBD2 may be the D gene (5 bases each). V lost 6 bases and J 11 bases, leaving 20 bases between the germline ends. Germline V lookup: CDR1 SNHLY, CDR2 FYNNEI. The CDR3 spans 13 residues. The CDR3 DNA sequence: TGTGCCAGCAGCGCGGGCAGGGAGCCCCGAAAGTACTTC. Protein product: CASSAGREPRKYF.

The table lists this clonotype with many counts. V and J are TRBV20-1 and TRBJ2-7; D call uncertain. The V gene's germline CDR1 is DFQATT and CDR2 SNEGSKA (reference sequence). The V end lost 3 bases, the J end lost 4 bases, and 10 bases lay between the germline ends. CDR3 length: 12 residues. The CDR3 is CSARRLQYEQYF. The CDR3, as DNA: TGCAGTGCTAGGCGACTTCAATACGAGCAGTACTTC.

The chain recombines TRBV9 with TRBJ2-5; TRBD2 matches 10 bases. V lost 4 bases and J lost 5; bases outside the gene matches: 14. This CDR3 spans 17 amino acids. Germline CDR1 is SGDLS and CDR2 is YYNGEE. For the CDR3, the DNA is TGTGCCAGCAGCTTGAGGGGAGCGGGAGGGGCCGGGGAGACCCAGTACTTC. It is translated as CASSLRGAGGAGETQYF.

Many counts were recorded for this clonotype. The chain combines TRBV15 with TRBJ2-2; 7 bases line up with TRBD1. CDR1 is LNHNV, CDR2 YYDKDF, per germline (reference sequence). V was clipped by 6 bases and J by 8 bases; unmatched bases: 9. This CDR3 region has 14 residues. The CDR3, as DNA: TGTGCCACCAGTCCAGGGGGTACCGGGGGGGAGCTGTTTTTT. Translation: CATSPGGTGGELFF.